This T cell receptor (beta chain) is drawn from a study of beta chain features in type 1 diabetes. For the study at large: What patients shared with healthy donors was a similar profile of age, gender and cell yields.

Expressed TCRB transcripts were sequenced, since all the RNA that had been isolated was reverse transcribed. For naive, central memory and regulatory T cell samples, reads averaged around 3.5 million. Data came from immunoSEQ multiplex PCR; TCRdb stores just in-frame clones and leaves some out. The table includes 900,000 or so clones, roughly a sixth detected once. About this clone: Its matching antigen is unknown.

Between the trimmed V and J ends, which lost 2 bases and 8 bases, there was a span of 12 bases. Germline CDR1 and CDR2: KGHSH and LQKENI. The CDR3 spans 14 residues. Points from the study as a whole: A cDNA-based sequencing approach could over-represent cells with high TCR expression. Moderate but significant shortening of TCRB CDR3s was recorded in all four CD4+ subsets from Type 1 diabetes patients.

The chain couples TRBV18 to TRBJ1-4; tentative D call: TRBD1 (6 bases). The sequencing input was naive CD4+ T cells from blood. The clonotype was recovered from a young woman in good health. The CDR3 reads CASSPAGAKEKLFF. CDR3 coding DNA: TGTGCCAGCTCACCAGCGGGGGCCAAGGAAAAACTGTTTTTT.